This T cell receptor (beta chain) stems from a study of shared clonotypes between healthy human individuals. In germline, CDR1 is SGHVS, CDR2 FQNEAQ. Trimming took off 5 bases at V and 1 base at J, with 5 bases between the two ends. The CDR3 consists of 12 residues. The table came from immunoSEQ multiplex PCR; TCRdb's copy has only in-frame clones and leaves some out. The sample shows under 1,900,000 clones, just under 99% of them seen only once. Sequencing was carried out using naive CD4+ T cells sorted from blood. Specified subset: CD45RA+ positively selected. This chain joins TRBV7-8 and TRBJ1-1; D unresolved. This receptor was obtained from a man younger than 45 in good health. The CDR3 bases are TGTGCCAGCAGCCTAAAGAACACTGAAGCTTTCTTT. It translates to CASSLKNTEAFF. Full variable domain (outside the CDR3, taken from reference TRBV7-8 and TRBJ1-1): GAGVSQSPRYKVAKRGQDVALRCDPISGHVSLFWYQQALGQGPEFLTYFQNEAQLDKSGLPSDRFFAERPEGSVSTLKIQRTQQEDSAVYLCASSLKNTEAFFGQGTRLTVV.